The 7 T cell receptor beta chains given below trace back to one sample, sequenced in a study of blood T cell repertoires in COVID-19. Data came from immunoSEQ multiplex PCR; TCRdb stores just in-frame clones and leaves some out. Of some 150,000 clones in the sample, roughly nine tenths were seen once. The sequenced sample was peripheral blood. Every receptor here comes from a man aged 55 to 69 with acute or convalescent COVID-19.

The J gene is TRBJ2-7, the V gene TRBV18; 7 bases line up with TRBD1. Germline V gene sequence: CDR1 KGHSH, CDR2 LQKENI. J gave up 4 bases and V 4 bases, and 7 bases lay outside the gene matches. The CDR3 loop spans 14 amino acids. The CDR3 nucleotides read TGTGCCAGCTCACACCGACAGGGTCTTTACGAGCAGTACTTC. This sequence encodes CASSHRQGLYEQYF.

The J gene is TRBJ2-3, the V gene TRBV18; 8 nucleotides match TRBD2. The V gene end was trimmed by 2 bases and the J gene end by 2 bases; junction bases not matched to a gene: 6. This CDR3 is built from 16 residues. Germline V gene lookup returns CDR1 KGHSH and CDR2 LQKENI. The CDR3 spells CASSPGLAGPTDTQYF. CDR3 nucleotides: TGTGCCAGCTCACCAGGCCTAGCGGGCCCCACAGATACGCAGTATTTT. The full variable domain, rest sourced from reference TRBV18 and TRBJ2-3, is NAGVMQNPRHLVRRRGQEARLRCSPMKGHSHVYWYRQLPEEGLKFMVYLQKENIIDESGMPKERFSAEFPKEGPSILRIQQVVRGDSAAYFCASSPGLAGPTDTQYFGPGTRLTVL.

J is TRBJ2-7 and V is TRBV19; D might be TRBD2 (6 bases). From germline, CDR1 is LNHDA and CDR2 SQIVND (reference sequence). The CDR3 loop spans 15 amino acids. V lost 5 bases to trimming and J lost 0 bases, with 14 bases between them. The CDR3 sequence: CASSVEPGLSYEQYF. CDR3 DNA sequence: TGTGCCAGTAGTGTTGAACCGGGACTCTCCTACGAGCAGTACTTC.

This chain uses TRBV7-2 with TRBJ1-6; maybe TRBD1 (6 bases). This CDR3 has 15 residues. With 6 bases removed from V and 3 bases from J, the gap between germline ends came to 12 bases. The V gene's germline CDR1 is SGHTA and CDR2 FQGNSA. The CDR3 loop is CASRPTGRYNSPLHF. CDR3 coding DNA: TGTGCCAGCAGACCGACAGGCCGCTATAATTCACCCCTCCACTTT.

The chain recombines TRBV13 with TRBJ1-1; D is ambiguous. V lost 4 bases, J lost 0 bases, and 9 bases lay in between. Germline CDR1 PRHDT, CDR2 FYEKMQ (reference sequence). The CDR3 runs to 14 residues. CDR3 loop: CASSYSPLNTEAFF. DNA for the CDR3: TGTGCCAGCAGCTACTCCCCCCTGAACACTGAAGCTTTCTTT.

The rearrangement uses TRBV5-1 and TRBJ2-7, with 9 bases matching TRBD1. The junction had 5 bases not matched to a gene; V was cut back by 0 bases and J by 7 bases. The CDR3 sequence is 14 residues long. Per germline, CDR1 SGHRS and CDR2 YFSETQ. The CDR3 loop is CASSLAVTGGEQYF. CDR3 in DNA: TGCGCCAGCAGCTTGGCGGTGACAGGGGGGGAGCAGTACTTC.

The rearrangement uses TRBV27 and TRBJ2-7; D might be TRBD2 (5 bases). Deletions cut 5 bases from V and 4 bases from J, with 18 bases between. The CDR3 contains 15 residues. The germline V gene encodes CDR1 MNHEY and CDR2 SMNVEV (reference sequence). The CDR3 region has the DNA TGTGCCAGCAGTCCCCAAGGAGGTCGTGGGTACGAGCAGTACTTC. This codes for CASSPQGGRGYEQYF.